This T cell receptor beta chain was captured by sequencing in a study of blood T cell repertoires in COVID-19. The wider study: From T cells, B-cell-depleted T cells, or PBMCs came the material, which was cDNA or gDNA.

Trimming left V 3 bases short and J 0 bases short, with 15 bases between. This CDR3 is 17 amino acids long. Looked up from germline, CDR1 is KGHSH and CDR2 is LQKENI. Per the authors' pipeline: Amplification from reference gene primers served as the basis for estimated nucleated cell counts. Generated by immunoSEQ multiplex PCR, the TCRdb table keeps only in-frame clones and is missing some. V and J calls and clone size are those listed in that table; D and trimming were worked out from the DNA. The sample has 240,000 or so clones, approximately 87% seen once. Sequences were obtained from peripheral blood. The chain combines TRBV18 with TRBJ1-3, with a weak D call TRBD1 (5 bases). The sequence was obtained from a man aged 60 to 69 with acute or convalescent COVID-19. The CDR3 DNA is TGTGCCAGCTCACCTGAGATACAGGCCCGCTCTGGAAACACCATATATTTT. Its protein product is CASSPEIQARSGNTIYF. Supplemented by reference TRBV18 and TRBJ1-3, the full variable domain reads NAGVMQNPRHLVRRRGQEARLRCSPMKGHSHVYWYRQLPEEGLKFMVYLQKENIIDESGMPKERFSAEFPKEGPSILRIQQVVRGDSAAYFCASSPEIQARSGNTIYFGEGSWLTVV.